This T cell receptor (beta chain) was sequenced for a study of regulatory T cells in long-lasting Graves disease. Time point described: newly diagnosed GD, antithyroid drugs for less than 3 months. From RNA extracted from PBMCs, the TCR library was made. This clonotype has a handful of counts. Its specificity is unknown. Study results and limitations: Patients with persistent Graves' had lower TCR diversity than newly diagnosed patients.

From germline, CDR1 is MNHNS and CDR2 SASEGT. Trimming stripped 9 bases from V and 2 bases from J, with 17 bases between. This CDR3 is built from 16 residues. CDR3-region Arm-PCR and iRepertoire HTBI primers produced the TCR beta libraries. TCRdb redid the calling of the multiplex PCR reads with MiXCR, one entry per CDR3 protein. The repertoire includes fewer than 650,000 distinct CDR3 sequences, roughly 15% of them detected once, and 15% to 20% sits in the top ten. This same sample was also part of a study on T cells in Graves' hyperthyroidism and ophthalmopathy.

The receptor was derived from a woman aged 25 to 39 with Graves disease. The material sequenced was peripheral blood mononuclear cells (PBMCs), taken at new diagnosis, from a patient treated with antithyroid drugs. V gene TRBV6-1 combines with J gene TRBJ2-6; D possibly uses TRBD1 or TRBD2 (5 bases each). As DNA, the CDR3 is TGTGCCAGTTCGGGGCTCGATTGGGCTGGGGCCAACGTCCTGACTTTC. The encoded protein is CASSGLDWAGANVLTF.